This TCR beta chain was identified during a study of blood T cells in healthy people across ages. Findings and caveats of the study: The donors' CMV status was not determined, possibly confounding changes in expanded clonotypes.

Sample donors were healthy Caucasian individuals that came from Russia, aged 6 to 90. The germline gives CDR1 LGHDT, CDR2 YNNKEL (reference sequence). The CDR3 consists of 14 residues. Combining a sample-barcoded 5' primer with a J-beta primer mix, a second PCR ran for roughly 7 to 12 cycles. One entry per CDR3 protein, called by TCRdb with MiXCR from the 5' RACE reads. The profile covers around 1,000,000 distinct CDR3 sequences, with roughly two fifths appearing a single time and around 14% taken by the ten largest. Note on this clonotype: Antigen unknown. Sequence at one end of the junction differs from germline and may be a read error.

This TCR derives from a man aged 18-30 years in good health. The sequenced sample was blood. The V call is TRBV3-1, the J call TRBJ2-7; TRBD1 might be the D (6 bases). The CDR3 here is CASSPHRVAYEQYF. CDR3 nucleotide sequence: TGTGCTAGCAGCCCACACAGGGTAGCATACGAGCAGTACTTC.